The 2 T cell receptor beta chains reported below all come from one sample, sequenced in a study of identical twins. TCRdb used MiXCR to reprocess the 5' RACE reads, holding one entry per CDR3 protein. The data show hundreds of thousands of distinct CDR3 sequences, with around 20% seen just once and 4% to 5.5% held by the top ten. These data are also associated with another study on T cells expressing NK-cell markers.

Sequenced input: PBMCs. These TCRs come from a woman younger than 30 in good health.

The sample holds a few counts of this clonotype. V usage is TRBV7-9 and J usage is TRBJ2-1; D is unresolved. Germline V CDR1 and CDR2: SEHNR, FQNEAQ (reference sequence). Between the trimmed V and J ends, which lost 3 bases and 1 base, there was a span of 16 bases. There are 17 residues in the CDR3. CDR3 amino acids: CASSFELFYPSYNEQFF. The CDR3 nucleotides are TGTGCCAGCAGCTTTGAGCTATTCTACCCGTCCTACAATGAGCAGTTCTTC.

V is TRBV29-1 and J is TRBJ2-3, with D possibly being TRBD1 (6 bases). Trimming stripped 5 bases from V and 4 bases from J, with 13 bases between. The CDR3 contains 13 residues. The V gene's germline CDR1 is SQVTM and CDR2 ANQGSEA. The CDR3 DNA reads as TGCAGCGTTCCCAGGGGTGCCGCAGATACGCAGTATTTT. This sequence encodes CSVPRGAADTQYF.